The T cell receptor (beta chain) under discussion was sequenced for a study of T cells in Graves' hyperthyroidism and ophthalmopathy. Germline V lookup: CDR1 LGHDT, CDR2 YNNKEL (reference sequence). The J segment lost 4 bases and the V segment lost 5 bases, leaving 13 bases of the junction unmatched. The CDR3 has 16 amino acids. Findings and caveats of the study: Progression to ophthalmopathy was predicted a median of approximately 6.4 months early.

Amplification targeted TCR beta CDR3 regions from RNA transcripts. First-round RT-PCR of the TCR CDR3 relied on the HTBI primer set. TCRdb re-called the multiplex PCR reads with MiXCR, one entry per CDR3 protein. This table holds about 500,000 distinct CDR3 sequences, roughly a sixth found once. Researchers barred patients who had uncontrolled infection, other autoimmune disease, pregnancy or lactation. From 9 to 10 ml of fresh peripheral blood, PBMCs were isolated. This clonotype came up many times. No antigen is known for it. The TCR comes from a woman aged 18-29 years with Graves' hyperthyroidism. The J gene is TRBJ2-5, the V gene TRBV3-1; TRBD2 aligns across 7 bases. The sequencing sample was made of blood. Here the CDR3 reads CASSAGVSRDRETQYF. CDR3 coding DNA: TGTGCCAGCAGCGCGGGGGTGTCCAGGGACCGAGAGACCCAGTACTTC.